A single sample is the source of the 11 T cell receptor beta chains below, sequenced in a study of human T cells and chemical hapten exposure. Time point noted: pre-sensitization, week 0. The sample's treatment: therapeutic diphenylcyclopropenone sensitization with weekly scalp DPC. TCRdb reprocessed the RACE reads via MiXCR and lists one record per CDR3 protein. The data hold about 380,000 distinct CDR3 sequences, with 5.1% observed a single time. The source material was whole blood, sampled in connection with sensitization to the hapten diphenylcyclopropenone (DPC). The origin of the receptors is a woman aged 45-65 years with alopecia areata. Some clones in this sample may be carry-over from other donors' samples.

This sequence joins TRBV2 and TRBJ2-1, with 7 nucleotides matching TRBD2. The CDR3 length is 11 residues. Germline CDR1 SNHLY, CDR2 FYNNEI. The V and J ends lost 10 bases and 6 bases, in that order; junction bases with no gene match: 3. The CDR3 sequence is CAKGLGNEQFF. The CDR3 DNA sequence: TGTGCCAAAGGACTAGGCAATGAGCAGTTCTTC.

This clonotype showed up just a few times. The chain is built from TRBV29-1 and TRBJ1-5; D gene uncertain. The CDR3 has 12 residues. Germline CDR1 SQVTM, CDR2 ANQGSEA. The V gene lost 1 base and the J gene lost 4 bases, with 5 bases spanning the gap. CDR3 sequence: CSVEGQNQPQHF. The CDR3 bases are TGCAGCGTTGAAGGCCAAAATCAGCCCCAGCATTTT.

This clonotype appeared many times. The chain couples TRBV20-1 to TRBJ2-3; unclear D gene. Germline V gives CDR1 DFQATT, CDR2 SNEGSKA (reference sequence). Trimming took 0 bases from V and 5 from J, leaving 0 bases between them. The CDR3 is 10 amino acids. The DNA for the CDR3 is TGCAGTGCTAGAGAAGATACGCAGTATTTT. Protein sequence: CSAREDTQYF.

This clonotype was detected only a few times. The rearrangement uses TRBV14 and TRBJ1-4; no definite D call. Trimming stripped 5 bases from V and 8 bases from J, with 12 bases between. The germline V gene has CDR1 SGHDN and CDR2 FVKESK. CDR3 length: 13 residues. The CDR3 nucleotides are TGTGCCAGCAGCGGGCAGAGACGAGAAAAACTGTTTTTT. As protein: CASSGQRREKLFF.

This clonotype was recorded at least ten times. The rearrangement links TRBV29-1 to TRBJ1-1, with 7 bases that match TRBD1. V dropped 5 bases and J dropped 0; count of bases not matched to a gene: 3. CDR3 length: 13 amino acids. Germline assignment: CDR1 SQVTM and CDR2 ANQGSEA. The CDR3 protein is CSVRTGLNTEAFF. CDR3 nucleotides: TGCAGCGTTCGGACAGGCTTGAACACTGAAGCTTTCTTT.

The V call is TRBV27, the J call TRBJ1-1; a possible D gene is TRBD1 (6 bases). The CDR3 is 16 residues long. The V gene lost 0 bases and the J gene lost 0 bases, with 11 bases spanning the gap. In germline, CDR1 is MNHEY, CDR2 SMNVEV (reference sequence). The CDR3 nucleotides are TGTGCCAGCAGTTTATCCAGAACAGGGATGAACACTGAAGCTTTCTTT. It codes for CASSLSRTGMNTEAFF.

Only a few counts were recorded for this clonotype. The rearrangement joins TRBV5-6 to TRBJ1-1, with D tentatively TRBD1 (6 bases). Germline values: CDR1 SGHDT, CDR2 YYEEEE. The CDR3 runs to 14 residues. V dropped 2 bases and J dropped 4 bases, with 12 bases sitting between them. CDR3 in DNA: TGTGCCAGCAGCTTTCAGGGGTTCGGCACTGAAGCTTTCTTT. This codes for CASSFQGFGTEAFF.

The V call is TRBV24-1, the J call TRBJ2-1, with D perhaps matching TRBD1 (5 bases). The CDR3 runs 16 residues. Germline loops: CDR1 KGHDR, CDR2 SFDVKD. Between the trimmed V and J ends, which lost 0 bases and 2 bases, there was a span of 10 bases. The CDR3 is CATSDLGTGAYNEQFF. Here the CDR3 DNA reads TGTGCCACCAGTGATTTGGGAACAGGAGCCTACAATGAGCAGTTCTTC.

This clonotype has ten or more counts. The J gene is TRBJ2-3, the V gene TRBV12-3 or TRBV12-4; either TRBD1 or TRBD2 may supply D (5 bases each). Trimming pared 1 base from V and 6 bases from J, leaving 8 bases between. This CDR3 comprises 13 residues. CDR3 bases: TGTGCCAGCAGTTTAGGGGACGGCGATACGCAGTATTTT. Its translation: CASSLGDGDTQYF.

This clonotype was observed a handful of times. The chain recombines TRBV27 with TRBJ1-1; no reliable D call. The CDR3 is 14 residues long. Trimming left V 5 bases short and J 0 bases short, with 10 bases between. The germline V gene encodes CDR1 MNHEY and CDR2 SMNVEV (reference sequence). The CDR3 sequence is CASSPYSMNTEAFF. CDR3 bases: TGTGCCAGCAGTCCCTACTCCATGAACACTGAAGCTTTCTTT.

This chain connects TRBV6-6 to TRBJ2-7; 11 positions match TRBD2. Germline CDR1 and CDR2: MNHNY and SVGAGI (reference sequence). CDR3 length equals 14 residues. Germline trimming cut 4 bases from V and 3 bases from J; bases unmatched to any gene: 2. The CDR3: CASSFTSGSYEQYF. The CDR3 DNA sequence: TGTGCCAGCAGTTTCACTAGCGGGAGCTACGAGCAGTACTTC.